This T cell receptor beta chain is drawn from a study of cytomegalovirus exposure and HLA in healthy donors. Across the study: Earlier, fewer than 140 million unique TCR beta sequences were recovered from around 200 million T cells by an analysis.

Germline values: CDR1 LNHDA, CDR2 SQIVND (reference sequence). V lost 5 bases, J lost 4 bases, and 13 bases stayed unmatched. This CDR3 is 17 amino acids long. This clone was seen a handful of times. With 60 Vbeta and 13 Jbeta primers, the PCR was carried out. Sequencing was performed with immunoSEQ multiplex PCR; in TCRdb, only in-frame clones are kept and a portion is missing. Of about 180,000 clones listed, around 77% were seen once; the top ten hold 2% to 2.5%. Material for sequencing was PBMCs. The TCR originated in a man in his 60s in good health and CMV-seronegative. The chain recombines TRBV19 with TRBJ2-1; TRBD2 aligns across 8 bases. The CDR3 nucleotides are TGTGCCAGTAGTCTCTGGCACGGGGGGGGCACTTACAATGAGCAGTTCTTC. This gives the protein CASSLWHGGGTYNEQFF.